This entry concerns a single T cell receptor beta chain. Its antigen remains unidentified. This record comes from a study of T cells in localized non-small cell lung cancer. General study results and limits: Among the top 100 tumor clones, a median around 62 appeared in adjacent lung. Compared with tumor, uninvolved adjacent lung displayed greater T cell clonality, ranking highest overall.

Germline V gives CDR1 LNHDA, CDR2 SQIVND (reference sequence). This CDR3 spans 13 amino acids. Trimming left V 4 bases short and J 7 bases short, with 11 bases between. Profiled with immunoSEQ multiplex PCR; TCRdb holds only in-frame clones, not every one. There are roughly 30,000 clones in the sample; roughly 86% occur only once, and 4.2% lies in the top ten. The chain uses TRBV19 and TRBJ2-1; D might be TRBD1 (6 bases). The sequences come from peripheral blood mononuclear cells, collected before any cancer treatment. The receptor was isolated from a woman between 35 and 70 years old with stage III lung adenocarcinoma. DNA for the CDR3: TGTGCCAGTAGTACCTTAGGACAGAATGAGCAGTTCTTC. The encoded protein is CASSTLGQNEQFF.